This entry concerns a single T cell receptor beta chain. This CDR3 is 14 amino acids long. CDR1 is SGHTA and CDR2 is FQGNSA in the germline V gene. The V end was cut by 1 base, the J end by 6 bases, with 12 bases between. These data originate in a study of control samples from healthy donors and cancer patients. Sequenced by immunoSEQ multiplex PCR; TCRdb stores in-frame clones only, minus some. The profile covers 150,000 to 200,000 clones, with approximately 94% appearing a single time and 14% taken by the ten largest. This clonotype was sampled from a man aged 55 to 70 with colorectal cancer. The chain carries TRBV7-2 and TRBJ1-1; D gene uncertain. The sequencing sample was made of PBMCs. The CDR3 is CASSLVDRGSEAFF. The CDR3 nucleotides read TGTGCCAGCAGCTTAGTGGACCGCGGATCTGAAGCTTTCTTT.